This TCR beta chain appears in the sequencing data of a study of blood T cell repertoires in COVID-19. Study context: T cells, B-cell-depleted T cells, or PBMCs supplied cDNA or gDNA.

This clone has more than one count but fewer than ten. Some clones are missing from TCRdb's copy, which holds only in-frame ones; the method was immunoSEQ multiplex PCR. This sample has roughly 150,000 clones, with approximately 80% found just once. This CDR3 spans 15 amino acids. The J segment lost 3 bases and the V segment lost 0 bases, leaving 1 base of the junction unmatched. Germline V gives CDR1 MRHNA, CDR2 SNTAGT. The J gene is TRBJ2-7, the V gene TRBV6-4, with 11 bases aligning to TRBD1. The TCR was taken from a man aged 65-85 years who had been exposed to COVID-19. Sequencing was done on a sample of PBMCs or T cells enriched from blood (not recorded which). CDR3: CASSDSGTGGYEQYF. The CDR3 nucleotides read TGTGCCAGCAGTGACTCCGGGACAGGGGGCTACGAGCAGTACTTC.